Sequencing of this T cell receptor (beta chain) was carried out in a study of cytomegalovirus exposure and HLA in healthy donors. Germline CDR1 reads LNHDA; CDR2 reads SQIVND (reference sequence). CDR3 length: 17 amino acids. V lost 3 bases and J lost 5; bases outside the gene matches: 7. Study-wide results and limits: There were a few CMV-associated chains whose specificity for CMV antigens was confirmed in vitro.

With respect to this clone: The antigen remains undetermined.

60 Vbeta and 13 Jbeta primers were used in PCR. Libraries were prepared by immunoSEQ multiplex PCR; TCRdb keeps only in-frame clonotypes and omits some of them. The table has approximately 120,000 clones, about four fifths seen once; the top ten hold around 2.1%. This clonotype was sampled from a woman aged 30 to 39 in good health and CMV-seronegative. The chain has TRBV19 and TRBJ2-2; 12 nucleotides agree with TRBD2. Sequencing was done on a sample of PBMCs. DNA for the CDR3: TGTGCCAGTAGTATGGCTAGCGGGAGGGGGTCGACCGGGGAGCTGTTTTTT. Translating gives CASSMASGRGSTGELFF.